This entry describes one TCR beta chain. The sample belongs to a study of Ad26.COV2.S vaccination and SARS-CoV-2 variants. TCRdb keeps only in-frame clones here, not all; method: immunoSEQ multiplex PCR. The sample has approximately 480,000 clones; around 90% are singletons. The CDR3 is 15 amino acids. V dropped 10 bases and J dropped 5 bases, with 23 bases sitting between them. CDR1 MDHEN and CDR2 SYDVKM come from the germline V gene. The treatment: approximately 18 received Ad26.COV2.S at low or high dose, single or two shots; about 5 received placebo; per-sample allocation not given. Samples came from day 63 after the first vaccine or placebo injection.

This receptor was taken from a person aged 18-60 years who received the Ad26.COV2.S COVID-19 vaccine or a placebo. Sequencing used peripheral blood, obtained in a trial of Ad26.COV2.S vaccine versus placebo. The chain couples TRBV28 to TRBJ1-2; a weak D match, TRBD1 (5 bases). CDR3 protein: CATDGTSPNTYGYTF. CDR3 nucleotides: TGTGCCACCGATGGGACCTCACCTAATACTTATGGCTACACCTTC.